This is a list of T cell receptor beta chains from one sample in a study of CD4 T cells in relation to SARS-CoV-2 and coronaviruses. No antigens are known for them. TCRdb keeps only in-frame clones here, not all; method: immunoSEQ multiplex PCR. Among around 18,000 clones listed, 70% to 75% were seen once. Sequences were obtained from CD4+ T cells from PBMCs, cultured in vitro. The receptors stem from a human donor in good health. Each CDR3 is given with its conserved first and last residue. A D gene is named only where the DNA matches it firmly. Where a row states a size, it is once, few, many or the class of an expanded clone; other rows omit it.

TRBV6-4,.,TRBD2,TRBJ2-1,TGTGCCAGCCAGAAGGGAGGGGAGGCGGGCAATGAGCAGTTCTTC,CASQKGGEAGNEQFF
TRBV19,.,TRBD1,TRBJ1-1,TGTGCCAGTAGTATGGGACAGTACACTGAAGCTTTCTTT,CASSMGQYTEAFF
TRBV5-1,.,TRBD2,TRBJ2-1,TGCGCCAGCAGCGTGACCGGGACTAGCGGGAGTTCTAGTGAGCAGTTCTTC,CASSVTGTSGSSSEQFF
TRBV27,.,.,TRBJ1-5,TGTGCCAGCAGTTTTCAGGGCGCCGGACAGCCCCAGCATTTT,CASSFQGAGQPQHF
TRBV19,.,.,TRBJ1-3,TGTGCCAGTAGTATAGACAGGGCCACTGGAAACACCATATATTTT,CASSIDRATGNTIYF
TRBV7-6,.,TRBD2,TRBJ2-1,TGTGCCAGCAGCCAACCGCCGGGACTAGCGACGATCCTCTCCTACAATGAGCAGTTCTTC,CASSQPPGLATILSYNEQFF
TRBV15,.,TRBD1,TRBJ1-5,TGTGCCACCAGCAGAGTCGGGACAGGGGGCAATCAGCCCCAGCATTTT,CATSRVGTGGNQPQHF
TRBV7-9,.,.,TRBJ2-7,TGTGCCAGCAGCTTAGAAGGAGGAAGGGGTTGGAGCGGCGAGCAGTACTTC,CASSLEGGRGWSGEQYF
TRBV5-1,.,.,TRBJ1-2,TGCGCCAGCAGCTTACGGACCGAGGCTAACTATGGCTACACCTTC,CASSLRTEANYGYTF
TRBV6-5,once,TRBD2,TRBJ2-2,TGTGCCAGCAGCCCAATTAGCGGGACCCCCCGGGAGCTGTTTTTT,CASSPISGTPRELFF
TRBV5-1,.,TRBD1,TRBJ1-6,TGCGCCAGCAGCCCCGGGACAGGGAATTCACCCCTCCACTTT,CASSPGTGNSPLHF
TRBV19,.,TRBD2,TRBJ2-1,TGTGCCAGTAGCCCCCCCCTAGCGGAGCTCTACAATGAGCAGTTCTTC,CASSPPLAELYNEQFF
TRBV18,few,TRBD1,TRBJ1-1,TGTGCCAGCTCACCCCCCGGGCAGGGGGCGCGGACTGAAGCTTTCTTT,CASSPPGQGARTEAFF
TRBV7-3,few,TRBD2,TRBJ2-7,TGTGCCAGCAGCTCCGGGACTAGCGGGAGTGAGCAGTACTTC,CASSSGTSGSEQYF
TRBV30,.,.,TRBJ1-2,TGTGCCTGGAGCAGGAGTTGGGGGTCTGGTGGCTACACCTTC,CAWSRSWGSGGYTF
TRBV6-5,.,.,TRBJ2-7,TGTGCCAGCAGTTATGAGGGGGGCGCAAGGGAGCAGTACTTC,CASSYEGGAREQYF
TRBV7-9,.,.,TRBJ1-2,TGTGCCAGCAGCTTAAGTATCCGGACAGCTAACTATGGCTACACCTTC,CASSLSIRTANYGYTF
TRBV5-1,few,TRBD1,TRBJ2-1,TGCGCCAGCAGCTCGGAGACAGGGCTCTACAATGAGCAGTTCTTC,CASSSETGLYNEQFF
TRBV4-1,few,.,TRBJ1-1,TGCGCCAGCAGAACGACGGTGAACACTGAAGCTTTCTTT,CASRTTVNTEAFF
TRBV7-3,few,TRBD1,TRBJ1-1,TGTGCCAGCAGTCGACAGGGGATCGCAGCTTTCTTT,CASSRQGIAAFF
TRBV18,.,.,TRBJ2-2,TGTGCCAGCTCACCAGGCCTACAGGAGGACACCGGGGAGCTGTTTTTT,CASSPGLQEDTGELFF
TRBV12-3/TRBV12-4,.,.,TRBJ1-2,TGTGCCAGCAGTTTCCTCAAAACGAAAGGCTACACCTTC,CASSFLKTKGYTF
TRBV11-3,.,.,TRBJ2-1,TGTGCCAGCAGCTTAAACGGGGCCACGAATGAGCAGTTCTTC,CASSLNGATNEQFF
TRBV2,.,TRBD1,TRBJ1-4,TGTGCCAGCAGTGTTACAGGGGGCAAAACTAATGAAAAACTGTTTTTT,CASSVTGGKTNEKLFF
TRBV27,.,.,TRBJ2-7,TGTGCCAGCAGTTTAGGACGCCGCGACTACGAGCAGTACTTC,CASSLGRRDYEQYF
TRBV28,once,TRBD2,TRBJ2-5,TGTGCCAGCAGCCGACTCCCGGGACTAGCCATGGAAGAGACCCAGTACTTC,CASSRLPGLAMEETQYF
TRBV5-5,.,TRBD2,TRBJ2-3,TGTGCCAGCAGCGAACTAGCGGGAGTATCAGATACGCAGTATTTT,CASSELAGVSDTQYF
TRBV6-2/TRBV6-3,.,TRBD1,TRBJ1-1,TGTGCCAGCAGTGATGGGACAGCCAGTTTTATGAACACTGAAGCTTTCTTT,CASSDGTASFMNTEAFF
TRBV9,.,.,TRBJ2-1,TGTGCCAGCAGAACCGAGGGGTGGGGTGAGGGCAATGAGCAGTTCTTC,CASRTEGWGEGNEQFF
TRBV3-1/TRBV3-2,.,.,TRBJ1-2,TGTGCCAGCAGCCAAGAGTGGACAGCCTCTGGCTACACCTTC,CASSQEWTASGYTF